Following are 28 T cell receptor beta chains from one sample sequenced in a study of naive and memory T cell subsets. Both TRBC1 and TRBC2 were covered by a beta constant-region primer of two equimolar oligonucleotides. One entry per CDR3 protein, called by TCRdb with MiXCR from the UMI-ligation and nested PCR reads. This sample carries some 85,000 distinct CDR3 sequences, approximately 14% of them seen once, and the ten largest clones take about 0.93%. The specimen sequenced was central memory CD4+ T cells from blood. The receptors derive from a human donor in good health.

The V call is TRBV4-3, the J call TRBJ2-2, with D hard to call. The CDR3 is 14 residues long. Germline CDR1 reads LGHNA; CDR2 reads YSLEER. Trimming removed 1 base at V and 4 bases at J, with 7 bases between. The CDR3 nucleotides read TGCGCCAGCAGCCAAGGACCAATCACCGGGGAGCTGTTTTTT. As protein: CASSQGPITGELFF.

This clonotype came up a few times. V gene TRBV27 combines with J gene TRBJ1-2; D possibly corresponds to TRBD1 (6 bases). The germline V gene encodes CDR1 MNHEY and CDR2 SMNVEV (reference sequence). The CDR3 spans 13 residues. Trimming left V 3 bases short and J 6 bases short, with 11 bases between. The CDR3 bases are TGTGCCAGCAGTTTCCAGGGGATAGATGGCTACACCTTC. Amino acid sequence: CASSFQGIDGYTF.

This clonotype showed up many times. The chain links TRBV2 to TRBJ1-5, with TRBD1 matching over 10 bases. The V segment lost 7 bases and the J segment 0 bases; nucleotides outside the gene matches: 9. CDR1 and CDR2 (germline): SNHLY, FYNNEI. CDR3 length: 17 amino acids. This chain's CDR3 is CASKRDRGYTSNQPQHF. The CDR3 DNA follows: TGTGCCAGCAAAAGGGACAGGGGTTATACTAGCAATCAGCCCCAGCATTTT.

This clonotype has a handful of counts. CDR3 sequence reads: CASSQESGGRTNEKLFF. The CDR3 DNA reads TGTGCCAGCAGCCAAGAAAGTGGAGGGCGAACTAATGAAAAACTGTTTTTT. This chain connects TRBV3-1 to TRBJ1-4; D is uncertain. Germline V gives CDR1 LGHDT, CDR2 YNNKEL (reference sequence). The germline V and J ends were trimmed by 0 bases and 1 base, with 12 bases remaining between them. The CDR3 spans 17 residues.

This clonotype was seen repeatedly, ten times or more. This chain links TRBV6-2 or TRBV6-3 with TRBJ2-2; D gene uncertain. CDR1 and CDR2 from the germline V gene are MNHEY and SVGEGT. Trimming stripped 8 bases from V and 5 bases from J, with 15 bases between. The CDR3 is 14 residues long. CDR3: CASLPTRQTGELFF. For the CDR3, the DNA is TGTGCCAGCCTTCCGACCAGGCAGACCGGGGAGCTGTTTTTT.

This clonotype was observed a handful of times. J is TRBJ1-1 and V is TRBV7-9; 11 nucleotides agree with TRBD1. V was pared by 4 bases and J by 1 base, with 2 bases of the junction left unmatched. Per the germline V gene, CDR1 is SEHNR and CDR2 is FQNEAQ (reference sequence). The CDR3 is made up of 15 amino acids. CDR3: CASSWGTGGNTEAFF. The CDR3 nucleotides are TGTGCCAGCAGCTGGGGGACAGGGGGGAACACTGAAGCTTTCTTT.

V gene TRBV4-1 combines with J gene TRBJ1-5; the D is unclear. Trimming removed 3 bases at V and 3 bases at J, with 9 bases between. The CDR3 is 14 amino acids. Per germline, CDR1 MGHRA and CDR2 YSYEKL. CDR3 in DNA: TGCGCCAGCAGCCAGACCGTGCTCAATCAGCCCCAGCATTTT. This gives the protein CASSQTVLNQPQHF.

This clonotype showed up many times. The rearrangement uses TRBV7-8 and TRBJ2-3; D tentatively reads TRBD1 or TRBD2 (6 bases each). With 2 bases removed from V and 0 bases from J, the gap between germline ends came to 12 bases. There are 16 residues in the CDR3. The germline V gene encodes CDR1 SGHVS and CDR2 FQNEAQ. The CDR3 reads CASSLIPGASTDTQYF. The CDR3 DNA follows: TGTGCCAGCAGCTTAATTCCGGGGGCTAGCACAGATACGCAGTATTTT.

The chain links TRBV20-1 to TRBJ2-7; 8 bases map to TRBD2. The junction had 11 bases not matched to a gene; V was cut back by 4 bases and J by 6 bases. The germline gives CDR1 DFQATT, CDR2 SNEGSKA (reference sequence). The CDR3 has 14 residues. The CDR3 DNA reads TGCAGTGCTACTCCCGCTAGCGGGTTGATCGAGCAGTACTTC. It codes for CSATPASGLIEQYF.

The chain has TRBV11-2 and TRBJ2-3; D not resolved. V lost 3 bases and J lost 2, with 9 bases in between. The germline gives CDR1 SGHAT, CDR2 FQNNGV. The CDR3 has 14 residues. CDR3 amino acids: CASSFGSPTDTQYF. CDR3 coding DNA: TGTGCCAGCAGCTTCGGTAGTCCCACAGATACGCAGTATTTT.

The chain recombines TRBV29-1 with TRBJ1-1; tentatively, D is TRBD1 (5 bases). This CDR3 spans 11 amino acids. Deletions cut 4 bases from V and 8 bases from J, with 11 bases between. Per the germline V gene, CDR1 is SQVTM and CDR2 is ANQGSEA. The CDR3 DNA follows: TGCAGCGTTGGAGGGGATCGCGAAGCTTTCTTT. Amino acids: CSVGGDREAFF.

There are many counts of this clonotype. The chain links TRBV6-5 to TRBJ1-5; 8 bases line up with TRBD1. The CDR3 loop spans 14 amino acids. Per the germline V gene, CDR1 is MNHEY and CDR2 is SVGAGI. The V segment lost 6 bases and the J segment 5 bases; nucleotides outside the gene matches: 6. CDR3 in DNA: TGTGCCAGCAGCCAAACAGGGGGGCATCAGCCCCAGCATTTT. Translation gives CASSQTGGHQPQHF.

This clonotype has just a few counts. The chain recombines TRBV11-2 with TRBJ1-4, with 11 bases lining up with TRBD1. There are 14 residues in the CDR3. Unmatched junction bases numbered 3, after V lost 5 bases and J lost 7 bases. Germline assignment: CDR1 SGHAT and CDR2 FQNNGV. The CDR3 bases are TGTGCCAGCAGCCCGGACAGGGGGCGTGAAAAACTGTTTTTT. Protein sequence: CASSPDRGREKLFF.

This clonotype was counted many times. The chain has TRBV15 and TRBJ1-1; TRBD1 might be the D (6 bases). Germline V CDR1 and CDR2: LNHNV, YYDKDF (reference sequence). The CDR3 has 18 amino acids. V lost 0 bases, J lost 5 bases, and 22 bases lay in between. The CDR3, as DNA: TGTGCCACCAGCAGAGAGTATGGGGCAGGGGTTCGGGTGACTGAAGCTTTCTTT. It yields the protein CATSREYGAGVRVTEAFF.

The chain is built from TRBV30 and TRBJ1-1; D unclear. The CDR3 spans 14 residues. V gave up 0 bases and J gave up 0 bases, with 8 bases separating them. Germline V CDR1 and CDR2: GTSNPN, SVGIG (reference sequence). CDR3 sequence (DNA): TGTGCCTGGAGTGTTTCCGGGGTGAACACTGAAGCTTTCTTT. Residues: CAWSVSGVNTEAFF.

This clonotype was detected only a few times. The gene calls are TRBV3-1 and TRBJ1-1; D uncertain. The germline V gene encodes CDR1 LGHDT and CDR2 YNNKEL (reference sequence). This CDR3 contains 12 residues. V lost 5 bases and J 5 bases, leaving 9 bases between the germline ends. CDR3 sequence (DNA): TGTGCCAGCAGCGGAAGGGTAACTGAAGCTTTCTTT. Protein: CASSGRVTEAFF.

There are a few counts of this clonotype. The chain is built from TRBV29-1 and TRBJ2-5; 7 positions agree with TRBD1. After removal of 6 bases from V and 4 bases from J, the junction contained 11 bases not matched to a gene. The CDR3 consists of 14 residues. Germline V gene lookup returns CDR1 SQVTM and CDR2 ANQGSEA. The CDR3: CSVPTGTVRETQYF. The CDR3 bases are TGCAGCGTGCCTACCGGGACAGTGAGAGAGACCCAGTACTTC. Full variable domain (outside the CDR3, taken from reference TRBV29-1 and TRBJ2-5): SAVISQKPSRDICQRGTSLTIQCQVDSQVTMMFWYRQQPGQSLTLIATANQGSEATYESGFVIDKFPISRPNLTFSTLTVSNMSPEDSSIYLCSVPTGTVRETQYFGPGTRLLVL.

This clonotype was seen a few times. CDR3 protein: CASRRDRRGTGELFF. The CDR3 nucleotides read TGTGCCAGCAGGAGGGACAGGAGGGGCACCGGGGAGCTGTTTTTT. This chain connects TRBV6-5 to TRBJ2-2, with TRBD1 matching over 8 bases. This CDR3 is 15 amino acids long. With V trimmed by 6 bases and J by 4 bases, 7 bases remained unmatched. Germline CDR1 reads MNHEY; CDR2 reads SVGAGI.

Only a few counts were recorded for this clonotype. The gene calls are TRBV3-1 and TRBJ1-1, with a tentative D call TRBD1 (5 bases). Germline assignment: CDR1 LGHDT and CDR2 YNNKEL (reference sequence). The CDR3 is 13 amino acids. Trimming removed 0 bases at V and 10 bases at J, with 12 bases between. The CDR3 bases are TGTGCCAGCAGCCAAGATAGCAGGGTAGGAGCTTTCTTT. It is translated as CASSQDSRVGAFF.

The chain couples TRBV7-8 to TRBJ2-3; D is undetermined. V gave up 5 bases and J gave up 2 bases, with 17 bases separating them. Germline lookup yields CDR1 SGHVS and CDR2 FQNEAQ. This CDR3 spans 16 amino acids. As DNA, the CDR3 is TGTGCCAGCAGCCGCACGCCTAAAGGTCCCACAGATACGCAGTATTTT. It is translated as CASSRTPKGPTDTQYF.

J is TRBJ1-1 and V is TRBV10-2; no clear D gene. V was clipped by 2 bases and J by 5 bases, with 12 bases between them. CDR1 is WSHSY and CDR2 is SAAADI in the germline V gene. The CDR3 extends over 14 amino acids. The CDR3 sequence: CASSEGRAGTEAFF. The CDR3 DNA reads TGCGCCAGCAGTGAGGGACGGGCCGGAACTGAAGCTTTCTTT.

This clonotype was found a few times. V is TRBV7-2 and J is TRBJ2-1; either TRBD1 or TRBD2 may fit D (6 bases each). Germline loops: CDR1 SGHTA, CDR2 FQGNSA. The CDR3 is 18 residues long. Trimming cost V 1 base and J 3 bases, with 19 bases left between them. The CDR3 region has the DNA TGTGCCAGCAGCTTAGGGCCCCTGGGGGCGGGATACTACAATGAGCAGTTCTTC. This sequence encodes CASSLGPLGAGYYNEQFF.

This clonotype was detected a few times. The gene calls are TRBV12-3 or TRBV12-4 and TRBJ1-5; no definite D call. The CDR3 runs 12 residues. Trimming took 6 bases from V and 0 from J, leaving 3 bases between them. CDR3 in amino acids: CASSISNQPQHF. DNA for the CDR3: TGTGCCAGCAGCATTAGCAATCAGCCCCAGCATTTT.

The sample holds many counts of this clonotype. The chain links TRBV7-2 to TRBJ2-3; 8 bases fit TRBD1. The V segment lost 11 bases and the J segment 0 bases; nucleotides outside the gene matches: 10. The CDR3 runs 15 residues. CDR1 is SGHTA, CDR2 FQGNSA, per germline. The CDR3 spells CAGTGGWSSTDTQYF. The CDR3 DNA follows: TGTGCCGGTACAGGGGGTTGGTCTAGCACAGATACGCAGTATTTT. Using reference TRBV7-2 and TRBJ2-3 for the parts outside the CDR3, the full variable domain is GAGVSQSPSNKVTEKGKDVELRCDPISGHTALYWYRQSLGQGLEFLIYFQGNSAPDKSGLPSDRFSAERTGGSVSTLTIQRTQQEDSAVYLCAGTGGWSSTDTQYFGPGTRLTVL.

The chain has TRBV12-3 or TRBV12-4 and TRBJ2-1; TRBD2 matches at 8 bases. The CDR3 totals 15 residues. With V trimmed by 3 bases and J by 4 bases, 5 bases remained unmatched. The CDR3 region has the DNA TGTGCCAGCAGTTTTGACGGGAGGGGTTACAATGAGCAGTTCTTC. It is translated as CASSFDGRGYNEQFF.

This clonotype has just a few counts. The V and J genes are TRBV20-1 and TRBJ2-3; 9 positions agree with TRBD2. Germline V gene data show CDR1 as DFQATT and CDR2 as SNEGSKA (reference sequence). After removal of 6 bases from V and 1 base from J, the junction contained 2 bases not matched to a gene. The CDR3 covers 13 residues. The CDR3 bases are TGCAGTGCGCCTAGCGGGGGCACAGATACGCAGTATTTT. Its protein product is CSAPSGGTDTQYF.

The J gene is TRBJ1-6, the V gene TRBV20-1, with 11 bases fitting TRBD1. The V gene end was trimmed by 2 bases and the J gene end by 6 bases; junction bases not matched to a gene: 3. The CDR3 runs 15 residues. CDR1 and CDR2 (germline): DFQATT, SNEGSKA (reference sequence). CDR3 in amino acids: CSARSDRGRNSPLHF. The CDR3 DNA sequence: TGCAGTGCTAGATCGGACAGGGGGCGTAATTCACCCCTCCACTTT.

This clonotype was counted at least ten times. V and J are TRBV28 and TRBJ1-2, with D unresolved. The CDR3 runs to 12 residues. The germline V gene has CDR1 MDHEN and CDR2 SYDVKM. V was clipped by 8 bases and J by 0 bases, with 7 bases between them. For the CDR3, the DNA is TGTGCCAGCGGAGTCACTAACTATGGCTACACCTTC. Protein: CASGVTNYGYTF.